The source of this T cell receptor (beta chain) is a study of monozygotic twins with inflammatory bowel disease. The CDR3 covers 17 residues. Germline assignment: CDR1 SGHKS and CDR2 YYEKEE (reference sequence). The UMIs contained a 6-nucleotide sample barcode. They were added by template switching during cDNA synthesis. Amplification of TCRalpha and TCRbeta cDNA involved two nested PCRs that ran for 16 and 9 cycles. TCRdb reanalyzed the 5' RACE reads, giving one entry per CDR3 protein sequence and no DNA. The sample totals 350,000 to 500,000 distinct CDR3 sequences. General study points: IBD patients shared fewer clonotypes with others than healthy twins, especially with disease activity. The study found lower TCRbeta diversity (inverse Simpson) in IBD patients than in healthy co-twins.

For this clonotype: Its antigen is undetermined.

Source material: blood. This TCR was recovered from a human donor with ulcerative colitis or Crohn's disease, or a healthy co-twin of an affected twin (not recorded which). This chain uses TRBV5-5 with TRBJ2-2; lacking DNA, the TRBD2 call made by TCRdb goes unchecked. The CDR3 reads CASSLVGGGGNTGELFF.